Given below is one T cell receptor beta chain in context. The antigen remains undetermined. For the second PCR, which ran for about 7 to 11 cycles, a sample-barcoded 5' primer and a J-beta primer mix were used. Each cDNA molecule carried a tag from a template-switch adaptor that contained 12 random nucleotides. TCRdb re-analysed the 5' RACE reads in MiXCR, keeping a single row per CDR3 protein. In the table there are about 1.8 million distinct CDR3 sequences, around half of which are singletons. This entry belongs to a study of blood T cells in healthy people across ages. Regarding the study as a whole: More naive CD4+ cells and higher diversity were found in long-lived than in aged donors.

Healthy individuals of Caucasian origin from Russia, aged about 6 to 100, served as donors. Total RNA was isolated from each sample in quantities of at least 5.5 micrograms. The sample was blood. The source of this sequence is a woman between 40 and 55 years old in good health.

The CDR3 here is CASSLEGMDSPLHF. CDR3 DNA sequence: TGCGCCAGCAGCTTGGAGGGCATGGATTCACCCCTCCACTTT. This chain connects TRBV5-1 to TRBJ1-6; no reliable D call. Trimming pared 0 bases from V and 8 bases from J, leaving 9 bases between. Germline loops: CDR1 SGHRS, CDR2 YFSETQ. CDR3 size: 14 residues.